The rows below give T cell receptor beta chains drawn from one sample of a study of cytotoxic CD8 clonotypes in ibrutinib-treated CLL. Assay: immunoSEQ multiplex PCR; the TCRdb copy retains only in-frame clones and omits some. The data contain about 68,000 clones, about 84% of them singletons. The input for sequencing was PBMCs, taken at disease progression, from a patient treated with ibrutinib. The source of these receptors is a human donor with chronic lymphocytic leukemia. CDR3s include the opening cysteine and the closing phenylalanine or tryptophan. The order of the fields is clone size, D gene, J gene, V gene, CDR3 protein, CDR3 DNA. D genes are given only for firm matches. Some rows have no size entry. The others give once, few or many, or a class for an expanded clone.

>.|.|TRBJ1-6|TRBV13
CASSLGGRYSPLHF
TGTGCCAGCAGCTTAGGAGGTCGTTATTCACCCCTCCACTTT
>.|TRBD1|TRBJ2-2|TRBV28
CASSSSGTVSTGELFF
TGTGCCAGCAGTTCCTCCGGGACAGTTAGCACCGGGGAGCTGTTTTTT
>few|.|TRBJ2-2|TRBV18
CASSPPQGELFF
TGTGCCAGCTCACCACCCCAGGGGGAGCTGTTTTTT
>.|.|TRBJ1-5|TRBV7-9
CASSFLGSNQPQHF
TGTGCCAGCAGCTTCCTGGGTAGCAATCAGCCCCAGCATTTT
>.|.|TRBJ1-1|TRBV5-4
CASSLAPGTEAFF
TGTGCCAGCAGCTTGGCCCCCGGCACTGAAGCTTTCTTT
>.|.|TRBJ1-1|TRBV5-1
CASSFSMNTEAFF
TGCGCCAGCAGTTTCAGTATGAACACTGAAGCTTTCTTT
>.|TRBD2|TRBJ2-3|TRBV5-1
CASSPGLAGGGQYF
TGCGCCAGCAGCCCCGGACTAGCGGGAGGAGGGCAGTATTTT
>.|.|TRBJ1-3|TRBV7-9
CTSRAPRSHFKDLRNTIYF
TGTACCAGCAGAGCACCCAGGTCGCACTTCAAGGACCTTCGGAACACCATATATTTT
>.|.|TRBJ1-1|TRBV5-1
CASSLSRNTEAFF
TGCGCCAGCAGCTTGAGTAGAAACACTGAAGCTTTCTTT
>.|.|TRBJ2-7|TRBV11-1
CASSLGRGSYEQYF
TGTGCCAGCAGCTTAGGCAGGGGATCCTACGAGCAGTACTTC
>.|.|TRBJ2-5|TRBV19
CASSIPGPRAQETQYF
TGTGCCAGTAGTATACCCGGACCGAGGGCCCAAGAGACCCAGTACTTC
>.|TRBD1|TRBJ1-4|TRBV5-1
CASSLVGGEMHEKLFF
TGCGCCAGCAGCTTGGTAGGGGGCGAGATGCATGAAAAACTGTTTTTT
>.|.|TRBJ2-2|TRBV12-5
CASGLVLRGLTSKANTGELFF
TGTGCTAGTGGTTTGGTACTTCGAGGGCTAACTTCCAAAGCGAACACCGGGGAGCTGTTTTTT
>.|TRBD1|TRBJ1-5|TRBV19
CASRPGTGGSNQPQHF
TGTGCCAGTCGTCCCGGGACAGGCGGAAGCAATCAGCCCCAGCATTTT
>.|TRBD2|TRBJ2-1|TRBV10-3
CAISASGGAIFGEQFF
TGTGCCATCAGTGCGAGCGGGGGGGCCATATTTGGTGAGCAGTTCTTC
>.|TRBD2|TRBJ2-1|TRBV10-3
CAISERVAGVNEQFF
TGTGCCATCAGTGAAAGGGTAGCGGGGGTCAATGAGCAGTTCTTC
>.|.|TRBJ1-1|TRBV30
CAWSGAGLLNTEAFF
TGTGCCTGGAGTGGGGCGGGACTCCTGAACACTGAAGCTTTCTTT
>.|TRBD1|TRBJ2-1|TRBV7-8
CASSTDRAYEQFF
TGTGCCAGCAGCACCGACAGGGCCTATGAGCAGTTCTTC
>.|.|TRBJ2-5|TRBV19
CASSIDRALSETQYF
TGTGCCAGTAGTATAGATCGGGCTCTCAGCGAGACCCAGTACTTC
>.|.|TRBJ2-3|TRBV4-2
CASSQEVGASTDTQYF
TGTGCCAGCAGCCAAGAGGTCGGGGCTAGCACAGATACGCAGTATTTT
>.|.|TRBJ1-4|TRBV2
CASNVDEKLFF
TGTGCCAGCAATGTGGATGAAAAACTGTTTTTT
>.|TRBD1|TRBJ1-2|TRBV28
CASIAGGWGYTF
TGTGCCAGCATTGCAGGGGGCTGGGGCTACACCTTC
>.|.|TRBJ2-7|TRBV6-1
CASSEVSGLSVSNYEQYF
TGTGCCAGCAGTGAAGTGTCAGGCCTAAGTGTGTCTAACTACGAGCAGTACTTC
>few|TRBD1|TRBJ1-6|TRBV6-1
CASSEQGVDNSPLHF
TGTGCCAGCAGTGAGCAGGGGGTCGATAATTCACCCCTCCACTTT
>.|.|TRBJ1-6|TRBV28
CASRKEIRDYSPLHF
TGTGCCAGCCGTAAGGAGATAAGGGATTATTCACCCCTCCACTTT
>few|.|TRBJ1-1|TRBV7-9
CASTYSAGTEAFF
TGTGCCAGCACCTATAGCGCGGGCACTGAAGCTTTCTTT
>.|.|TRBJ2-7|TRBV6-1
CASREGFHEQYF
TGTGCCAGCAGAGAAGGGTTTCACGAGCAGTACTTC
>.|.|TRBJ2-3|TRBV5-4
CASSARWADTQYF
TGTGCCAGCAGCGCTAGGTGGGCAGATACGCAGTATTTT
>.|.|TRBJ1-2|TRBV19
CASSIGRGVSPGYTF
TGTGCCAGTAGTATTGGGAGAGGAGTTAGTCCTGGCTACACCTTC
>few|.|TRBJ2-7|TRBV27
CASSYRGHLYEQYF
TGTGCCAGCAGTTACCGGGGGCACCTCTACGAGCAGTACTTC